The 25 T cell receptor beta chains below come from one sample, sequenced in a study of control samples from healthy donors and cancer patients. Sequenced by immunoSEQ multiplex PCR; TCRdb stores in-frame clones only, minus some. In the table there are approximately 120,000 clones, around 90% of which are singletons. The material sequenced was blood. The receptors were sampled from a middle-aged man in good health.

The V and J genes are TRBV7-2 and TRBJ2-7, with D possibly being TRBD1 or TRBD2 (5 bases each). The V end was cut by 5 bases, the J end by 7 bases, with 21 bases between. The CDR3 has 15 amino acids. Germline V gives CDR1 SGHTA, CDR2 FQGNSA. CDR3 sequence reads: CASSDHRDVLREQYF. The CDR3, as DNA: TGTGCCAGCAGCGACCACCGGGACGTCCTTCGAGAGCAGTACTTC.

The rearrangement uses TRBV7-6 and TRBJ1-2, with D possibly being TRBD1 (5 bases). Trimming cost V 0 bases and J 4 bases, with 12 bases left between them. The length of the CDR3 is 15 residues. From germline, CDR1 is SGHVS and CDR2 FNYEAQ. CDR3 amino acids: CASSLAPGPTYGYTF. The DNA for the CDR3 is TGTGCCAGCAGCTTAGCCCCGGGGCCGACCTATGGCTACACCTTC.

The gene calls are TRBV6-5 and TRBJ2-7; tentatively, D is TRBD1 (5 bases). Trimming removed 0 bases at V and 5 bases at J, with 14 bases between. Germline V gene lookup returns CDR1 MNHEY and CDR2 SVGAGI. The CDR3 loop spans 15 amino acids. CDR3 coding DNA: TGTGCCAGCAGTTACTCGGCAGGGTTAGCCCACGAGCAGTACTTC. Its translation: CASSYSAGLAHEQYF.

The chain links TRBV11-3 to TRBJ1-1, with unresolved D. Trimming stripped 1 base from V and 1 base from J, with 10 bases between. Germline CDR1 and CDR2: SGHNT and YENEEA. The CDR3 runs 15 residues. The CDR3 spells CASSLVGFGNTEAFF. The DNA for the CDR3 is TGTGCCAGCAGCTTAGTAGGGTTCGGGAACACTGAAGCTTTCTTT.

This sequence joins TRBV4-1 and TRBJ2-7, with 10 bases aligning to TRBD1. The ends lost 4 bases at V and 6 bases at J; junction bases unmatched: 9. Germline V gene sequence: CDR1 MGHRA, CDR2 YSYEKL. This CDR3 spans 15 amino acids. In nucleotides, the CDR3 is TGCGCCAGCAGCCCAGGGACAGGGGATCGCGCCGAGCAGTACTTC. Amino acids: CASSPGTGDRAEQYF.

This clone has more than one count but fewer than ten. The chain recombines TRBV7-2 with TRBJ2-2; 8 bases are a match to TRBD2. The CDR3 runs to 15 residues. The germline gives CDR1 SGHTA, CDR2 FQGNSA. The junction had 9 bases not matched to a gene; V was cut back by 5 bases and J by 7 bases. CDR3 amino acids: CASSLTGGLGGELFF. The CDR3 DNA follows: TGTGCCAGCAGCCTCACGGGGGGGCTTGGCGGGGAGCTGTTTTTT.

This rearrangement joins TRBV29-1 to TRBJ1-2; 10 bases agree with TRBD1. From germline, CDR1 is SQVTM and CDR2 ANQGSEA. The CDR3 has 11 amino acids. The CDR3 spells CGTGDPYGYTF. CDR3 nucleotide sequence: TGCGGGACAGGGGACCCCTATGGCTACACCTTC.

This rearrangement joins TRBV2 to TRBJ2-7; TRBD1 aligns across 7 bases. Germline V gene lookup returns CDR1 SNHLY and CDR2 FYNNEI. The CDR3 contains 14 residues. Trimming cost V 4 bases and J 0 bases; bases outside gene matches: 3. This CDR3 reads CASSAGQYSYEQYF. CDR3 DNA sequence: TGTGCCAGCAGTGCGGGACAGTACTCCTACGAGCAGTACTTC.

CDR3 protein: CAWSVQSGPNQPQHF. The CDR3, as DNA: TGTGCCTGGAGTGTACAGTCAGGTCCCAATCAGCCCCAGCATTTT. The J gene is TRBJ1-5, the V gene TRBV30; no clear D gene. The CDR3 loop spans 15 amino acids. CDR1 and CDR2 from the germline V gene are GTSNPN and SVGIG (reference sequence). With 0 bases removed from V and 3 bases from J, the gap between germline ends came to 12 bases.

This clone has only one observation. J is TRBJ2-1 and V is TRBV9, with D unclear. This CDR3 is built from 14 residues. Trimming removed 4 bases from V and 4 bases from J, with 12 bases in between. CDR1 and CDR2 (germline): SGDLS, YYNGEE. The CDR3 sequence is CASSSDIIYNEQFF. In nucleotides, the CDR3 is TGTGCCAGCAGCTCAGACATAATTTACAATGAGCAGTTCTTC.

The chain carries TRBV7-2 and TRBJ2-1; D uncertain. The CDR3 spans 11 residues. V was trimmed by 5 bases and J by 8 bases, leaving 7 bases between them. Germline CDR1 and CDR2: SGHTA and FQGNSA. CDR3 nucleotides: TGTGCCAGCAGCGGATGGCATGAGCAGTTCTTC. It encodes CASSGWHEQFF. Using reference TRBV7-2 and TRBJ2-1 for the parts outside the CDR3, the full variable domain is GAGVSQSPSNKVTEKGKDVELRCDPISGHTALYWYRQSLGQGLEFLIYFQGNSAPDKSGLPSDRFSAERTGGSVSTLTIQRTQQEDSAVYLCASSGWHEQFFGPGTRLTVL.

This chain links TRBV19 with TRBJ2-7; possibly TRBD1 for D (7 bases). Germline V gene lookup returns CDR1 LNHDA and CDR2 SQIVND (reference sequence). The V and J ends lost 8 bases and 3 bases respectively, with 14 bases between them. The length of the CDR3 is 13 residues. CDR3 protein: CASSQGGLYEQYF. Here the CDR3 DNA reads TGTGCCAGTTCTCAGGGGGGACTCTACGAGCAGTACTTC.

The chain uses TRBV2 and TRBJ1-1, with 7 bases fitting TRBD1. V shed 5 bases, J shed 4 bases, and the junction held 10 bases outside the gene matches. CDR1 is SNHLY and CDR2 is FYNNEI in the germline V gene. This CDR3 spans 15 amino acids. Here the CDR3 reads CASSRQGKKVTEAFF. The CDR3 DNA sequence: TGTGCCAGCAGTCGACAGGGCAAGAAGGTCACTGAAGCTTTCTTT.

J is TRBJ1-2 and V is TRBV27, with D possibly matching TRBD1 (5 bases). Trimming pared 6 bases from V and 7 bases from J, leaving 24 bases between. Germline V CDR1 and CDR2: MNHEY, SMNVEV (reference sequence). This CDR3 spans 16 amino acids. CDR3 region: CASSRRPGPPGGGYTF. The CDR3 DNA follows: TGTGCCAGCAGCCGAAGACCCGGACCCCCGGGGGGTGGCTACACCTTC.

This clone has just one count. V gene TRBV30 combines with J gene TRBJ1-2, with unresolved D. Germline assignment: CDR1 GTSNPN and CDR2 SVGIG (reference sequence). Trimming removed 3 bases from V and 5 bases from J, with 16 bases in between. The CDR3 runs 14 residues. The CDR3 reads CAWRTAGGSYGYTF. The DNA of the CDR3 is TGTGCCTGGAGAACCGCGGGAGGGAGTTATGGCTACACCTTC.

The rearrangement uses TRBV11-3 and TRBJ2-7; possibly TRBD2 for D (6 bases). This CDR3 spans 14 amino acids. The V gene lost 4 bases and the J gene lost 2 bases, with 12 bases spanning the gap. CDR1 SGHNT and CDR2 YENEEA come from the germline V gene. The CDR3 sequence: CASSSRDFAYEQYF. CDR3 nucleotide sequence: TGTGCCAGCAGCTCCCGGGACTTTGCCTACGAGCAGTACTTC. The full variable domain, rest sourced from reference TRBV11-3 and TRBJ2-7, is EAGVVQSPRYKIIEKKQPVAFWCNPISGHNTLYWYLQNLGQGPELLIRYENEEAVDDSQLPKDRFSAERLKGVDSTLKIQPAELGDSAVYLCASSSRDFAYEQYFGPGTRLTVT.

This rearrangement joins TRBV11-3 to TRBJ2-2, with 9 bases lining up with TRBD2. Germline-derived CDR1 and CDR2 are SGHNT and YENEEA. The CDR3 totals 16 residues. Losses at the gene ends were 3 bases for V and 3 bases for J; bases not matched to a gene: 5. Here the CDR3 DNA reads TGTGCCAGCAGCTTGGGACTAGCAACTTACACCGGGGAGCTGTTTTTT. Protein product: CASSLGLATYTGELFF.

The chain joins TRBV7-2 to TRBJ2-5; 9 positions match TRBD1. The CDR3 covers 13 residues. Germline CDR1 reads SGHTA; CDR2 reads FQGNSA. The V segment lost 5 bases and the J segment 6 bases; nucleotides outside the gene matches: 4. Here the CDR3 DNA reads TGTGCCAGCAGCGGGGACAGGGCGAAGACCCAGTACTTC. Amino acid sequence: CASSGDRAKTQYF.

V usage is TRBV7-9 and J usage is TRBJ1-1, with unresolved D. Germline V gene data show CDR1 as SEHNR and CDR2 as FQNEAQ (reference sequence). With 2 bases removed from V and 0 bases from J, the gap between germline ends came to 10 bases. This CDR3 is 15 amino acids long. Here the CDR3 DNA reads TGTGCCAGCAGCTTACCGCACAGATTGAACACTGAAGCTTTCTTT. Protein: CASSLPHRLNTEAFF.

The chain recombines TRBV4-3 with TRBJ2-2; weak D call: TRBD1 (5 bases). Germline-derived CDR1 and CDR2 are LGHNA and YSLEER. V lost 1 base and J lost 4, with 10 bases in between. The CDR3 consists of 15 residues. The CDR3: CASSQVYGATGELFF. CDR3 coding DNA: TGCGCCAGCAGCCAAGTCTATGGGGCCACCGGGGAGCTGTTTTTT.

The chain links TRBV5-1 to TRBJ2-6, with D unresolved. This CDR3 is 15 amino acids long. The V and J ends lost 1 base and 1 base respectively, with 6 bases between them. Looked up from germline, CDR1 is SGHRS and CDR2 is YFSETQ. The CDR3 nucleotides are TGCGCCAGCAGCTTGATTGAATCTGGGGCCAACGTCCTGACTTTC. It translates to CASSLIESGANVLTF.

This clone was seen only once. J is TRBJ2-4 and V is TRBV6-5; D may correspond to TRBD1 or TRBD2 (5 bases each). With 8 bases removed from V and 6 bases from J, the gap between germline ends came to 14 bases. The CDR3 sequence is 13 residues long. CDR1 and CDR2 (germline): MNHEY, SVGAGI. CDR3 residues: CASRARGGNIQYF. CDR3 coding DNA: TGTGCCAGCCGGGCCCGGGGCGGAAACATTCAGTACTTC.

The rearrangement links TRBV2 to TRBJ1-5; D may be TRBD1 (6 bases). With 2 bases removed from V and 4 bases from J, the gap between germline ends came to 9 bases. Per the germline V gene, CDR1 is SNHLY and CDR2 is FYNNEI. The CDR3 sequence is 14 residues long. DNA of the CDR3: TGTGCCAGCAGTGAACAGGGGAAAAATCAGCCCCAGCATTTT. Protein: CASSEQGKNQPQHF.

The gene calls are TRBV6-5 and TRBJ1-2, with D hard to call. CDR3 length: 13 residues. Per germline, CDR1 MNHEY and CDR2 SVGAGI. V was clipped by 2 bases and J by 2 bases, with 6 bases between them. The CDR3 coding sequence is TGTGCCAGCAGTTACCAACAGAACTATGGCTACACCTTC. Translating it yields CASSYQQNYGYTF.

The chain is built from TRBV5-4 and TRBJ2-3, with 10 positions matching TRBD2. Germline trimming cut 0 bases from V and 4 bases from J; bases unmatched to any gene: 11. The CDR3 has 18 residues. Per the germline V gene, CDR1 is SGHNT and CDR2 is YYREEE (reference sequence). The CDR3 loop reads CASSLGSWSGRASDTQYF. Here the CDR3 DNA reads TGTGCCAGCAGCTTGGGGTCCTGGAGCGGGAGGGCCTCAGATACGCAGTATTTT.